The rows below give T cell receptor beta chains drawn from one sample of a study of shared clonotypes between healthy human individuals. Assay: immunoSEQ multiplex PCR; the TCRdb copy retains only in-frame clones and omits some. The sample holds under 850,000 clones; 92% are singletons and the top ten take 24%. Sequenced material: naive CD8+ T cells sorted from blood. The receptor set was obtained from a man under 40 in good health. CDR3s include the opening cysteine and the closing phenylalanine or tryptophan. D genes are given only for firm matches. Clone size, where shown, is once, few, many, or a class for clones that have expanded.

V	size	D	J	DNA	CDR3
TRBV30	-	-	TRBJ2-3	TGTGCCTGGAGTGTGACCAGGCAAACAGATACGCAGTATTTT	CAWSVTRQTDTQYF
TRBV11-1	-	-	TRBJ2-7	TGTGCCAGCAGCTCCCCTGGGGGTACCGAGCAGTACTTC	CASSSPGGTEQYF
TRBV7-9	-	TRBD2	TRBJ2-7	TGTGCCAGCAGCCCCAGCGGGACCTACGAGCAGTACTTC	CASSPSGTYEQYF
TRBV7-9	-	-	TRBJ2-7	TGTGCCAGCAGCTTAGGTGCCCCCCGACAGGCGGACGGCTACGAGCAGTACTTC	CASSLGAPRQADGYEQYF
TRBV6-5	-	TRBD2	TRBJ2-7	TGTGCCAGCAGTCTAGCGGGAGGTAGCTCCTACGAGCAGTACTTC	CASSLAGGSSYEQYF
TRBV7-3	-	-	TRBJ2-3	TGTGCCAGCAGCTTAAGTGGTGGTAGCGCGTTCCCCACAGATACGCAGTATTTT	CASSLSGGSAFPTDTQYF
TRBV14	-	-	TRBJ2-7	TGTGCCAGCAGCCCCGGGACGACTTACGAGCAGTACTTC	CASSPGTTYEQYF
TRBV9	-	-	TRBJ2-7	TGTGCCAGCAGCGCAACCACTAGCCACGAGCAGTACTTC	CASSATTSHEQYF
TRBV7-9	-	TRBD2	TRBJ2-1	TGTGCCAGCAGCTTAACGGCTAGCGGGAGGGCATGGGATGAGCAGTTCTTC	CASSLTASGRAWDEQFF
TRBV27	-	-	TRBJ2-7	TGTGCCAGCAGTCTTACCCCAGGCGAGCAGTACTTC	CASSLTPGEQYF
TRBV2	once	TRBD2	TRBJ2-2	TGTGCCAGCAGTGGGCCTAGCGGGAGTCTGAACACCGGGGAGCTGTTTTTT	CASSGPSGSLNTGELFF
TRBV7-2	-	TRBD2	TRBJ2-1	TGTGCCAGCAGCCACGGGACTAGTGGTAATGAGCAGTTCTTC	CASSHGTSGNEQFF
TRBV27	-	-	TRBJ1-5	TGTGCCAGCGGAGGGGGTTATAGCAATCAGCCCCAGCATTTT	CASGGGYSNQPQHF
TRBV2	-	TRBD2	TRBJ2-1	TGTGCCAGCTCAGGAGTCTTGGGGGGGTTCGATGAGCAGTTCTTC	CASSGVLGGFDEQFF
TRBV28	-	-	TRBJ2-5	TGTGCCAGCACGAGGGTCCAGGTGGAGACCCAGTACTTC	CASTRVQVETQYF
TRBV19	-	-	TRBJ2-7	TGTGCCAGTAAAGCGTCGCAGGGATCCTACGAGCAGTACTTC	CASKASQGSYEQYF
TRBV15	-	TRBD1	TRBJ2-3	TGTGCCACCAGCAGGAACCAGGGGGAAGATACGCAGTATTTT	CATSRNQGEDTQYF
TRBV14	-	-	TRBJ2-7	TGTGCCAGCAGCCAAGCTGACAGATCCTACGAGCAGTACTTC	CASSQADRSYEQYF
TRBV6-1	-	TRBD1	TRBJ2-1	TGTGCCAGCAGGACAGGGTTGAGATCCTACAATGAGCAGTTCTTC	CASRTGLRSYNEQFF
TRBV7-6	-	-	TRBJ2-7	TGTGCCAGCAGCCCCCCGTCTACTTACGAGCAGTACTTC	CASSPPSTYEQYF
TRBV2	-	TRBD1	TRBJ2-4	TGTGCCAGCAGTTTTCAGGGGGTAGTCATAGCCAAAAACATTCAGTACTTC	CASSFQGVVIAKNIQYF
TRBV7-6	-	TRBD2	TRBJ2-1	TGTGCCAGCAGCTTAGTCAGGGAGGGTACGAACAATGAGCAGTTCTTC	CASSLVREGTNNEQFF
TRBV6-1	few	-	TRBJ2-7	TGTGCCAGCAGTGAACTCGATAACATCCAGGACGAGCAGTACTTC	CASSELDNIQDEQYF
TRBV7-9	-	-	TRBJ2-7	TGTGCCAGCAGCCCGAGCGGCTACGAGCAGTACTTC	CASSPSGYEQYF
TRBV4-1	-	-	TRBJ2-5	TGCGCCAGCAGCCAAGGGGCATTGGAGACCCAGTACTTC	CASSQGALETQYF
TRBV5-1	-	TRBD1	TRBJ2-7	TGCGCCAGCAGTGCCGGGACAGGGAACTACGAGCAGTACTTC	CASSAGTGNYEQYF
TRBV18	-	-	TRBJ1-5	TGTGCCAGCTCAGAAGGGGATAGCAATCAGCCCCAGCATTTT	CASSEGDSNQPQHF
TRBV30	-	TRBD1	TRBJ1-1	TGTGCCTGGGGACAGGGACCTAACACTGAAGCTTTCTTT	CAWGQGPNTEAFF
TRBV4-3	-	-	TRBJ2-1	TGCGCCAGCAGCCATGGCTCCCCTAGCGCTACCTACAATGAGCAGTTCTTC	CASSHGSPSATYNEQFF
TRBV7-9	once	-	TRBJ2-1	TGTGCCAGCAGCTCGATCACGGGCAATGAGCAGTTCTTC	CASSSITGNEQFF
TRBV6-6	-	TRBD1	TRBJ1-2	TGTGCCAGCAGCTTCGACAGGGACTATGGCTACACCTTC	CASSFDRDYGYTF
TRBV4-1	few	-	TRBJ1-5	TGCGCCAGCAGCCAAGATATGGGTAGCAATCAGCCCCAGCATTTT	CASSQDMGSNQPQHF
TRBV6-6	-	-	TRBJ2-7	TGTGCCAGCAGTTACTCGATGGGGGAAGCGGCGTACGAGCAGTACTTC	CASSYSMGEAAYEQYF
TRBV19	-	-	TRBJ2-1	TGTGCCAGTAGTATACGGTTAACCAATGAGCAGTTCTTC	CASSIRLTNEQFF
TRBV27	-	-	TRBJ1-1	TGTGCCAGCAGTCCCGGACTGATGAACACTGAAGCTTTCTTT	CASSPGLMNTEAFF
TRBV5-6	-	-	TRBJ1-1	TGTGCCAGCAGCACCTACAGGGCGGAAGCTTTCTTT	CASSTYRAEAFF
TRBV28	-	-	TRBJ1-1	TGTGCCAGCACTCCTTGGGTGGGGAATTTGAACACTGAAGCTTTCTTT	CASTPWVGNLNTEAFF
TRBV6-5	-	TRBD1	TRBJ1-2	TGTGCCAGCATAGGACAGGGCCACTATGGCTACACCTTC	CASIGQGHYGYTF
TRBV29-1	-	TRBD2	TRBJ2-5	TGCAGCGTGGACCGAGCGGCGGGAGCGTCAGAGACCCAGTACTTC	CSVDRAAGASETQYF
TRBV9	once	-	TRBJ2-1	TGTGCCAGCAGCGCGGGCAATGAGCAGTTCTTC	CASSAGNEQFF
TRBV19	-	-	TRBJ1-5	TGTGCCAGTAGCATCCGACCGATTAGCAATCAGCCCCAGCATTTT	CASSIRPISNQPQHF
TRBV7-2	-	TRBD1	TRBJ1-1	TGTGCCAGCAGCTTATCGGACAGGGGCCACACTGAAGCTTTCTTT	CASSLSDRGHTEAFF
TRBV4-3	once	-	TRBJ2-7	TGCGCCAGCAGCCAAGAATCTGGACAGATATACGAGCAGTACTTC	CASSQESGQIYEQYF
TRBV6-6	-	-	TRBJ1-4	TGTGCCAGCAGTCTATCAGAAGCAACTAATGAAAAACTGTTTTTT	CASSLSEATNEKLFF
TRBV27	-	-	TRBJ2-7	TGTGCCAGCAGTATCCGACGGGGCATCGACGAGCAGTACTTC	CASSIRRGIDEQYF
TRBV7-6	-	-	TRBJ2-1	TGTGCCAGCAATGGCAGGGACAATGAGCAGTTCTTC	CASNGRDNEQFF
TRBV29-1	-	TRBD1	TRBJ2-7	TGCAGCGTTGGAGTGGGGGACAGAAACTACGAGCAGTACTTC	CSVGVGDRNYEQYF
TRBV13	-	-	TRBJ2-7	TGTGCCAGCAGCCCAGGGACTTACTCCTACGAGCAGTACTTC	CASSPGTYSYEQYF
TRBV11-2	-	TRBD1	TRBJ2-2	TGTGCCAGCAGACCTAGCCCGGGACAGGGAATCACCGGGGAGCTGTTTTTT	CASRPSPGQGITGELFF
TRBV27	-	-	TRBJ1-5	TGTGCCAGCAGTTTAGGCCGGGAACGTCAGCCCCAGCATTTT	CASSLGRERQPQHF
TRBV2	-	-	TRBJ1-1	TGTGCCACTTCCAGGAGGAACACTGAAGCTTTCTTT	CATSRRNTEAFF
TRBV11-2	-	-	TRBJ2-1	TGTGCCAGCAGCCCAAGACTAGTCCCTCGGGGGGAGCAGTTCTTC	CASSPRLVPRGEQFF
TRBV7-2	few	TRBD2	TRBJ2-7	TGTGCCAGCAGTTTAGCGGGAGGCGAGCAGTACTTC	CASSLAGGEQYF